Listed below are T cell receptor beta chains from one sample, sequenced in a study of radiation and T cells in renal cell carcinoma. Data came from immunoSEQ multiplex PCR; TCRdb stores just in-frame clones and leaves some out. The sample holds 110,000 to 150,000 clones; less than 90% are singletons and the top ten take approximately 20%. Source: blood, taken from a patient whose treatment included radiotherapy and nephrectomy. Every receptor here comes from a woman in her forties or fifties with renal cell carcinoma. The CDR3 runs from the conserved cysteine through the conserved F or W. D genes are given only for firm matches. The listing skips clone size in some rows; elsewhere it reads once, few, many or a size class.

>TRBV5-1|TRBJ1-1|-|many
TGCGCCAGCAGCTCGGGGACAATCGGGGGCACTGAAGCTTTCTTT
CASSSGTIGGTEAFF
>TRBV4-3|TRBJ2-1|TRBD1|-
TGCGCCAGCGGGATGAGGGTGACAGGGGGTTGGAATGAGCAGTTCTTC
CASGMRVTGGWNEQFF
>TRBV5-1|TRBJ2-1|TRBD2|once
TGCGCCAGCAGCCCTATGGACAGGGGAAGACTAGCGGGAGGGCCCTACAATGAGCAGTTCTTC
CASSPMDRGRLAGGPYNEQFF
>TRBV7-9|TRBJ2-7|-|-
TGTGCCAGCAGCCCCCCGACTATTGGAAGGGGCAGGGCCTACGAGCAGTACTTC
CASSPPTIGRGRAYEQYF
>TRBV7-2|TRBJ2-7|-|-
TGTGCCAGCAGCCCCCGCAGCTCTGGCCTTTCCTACGAGCAGTACTTC
CASSPRSSGLSYEQYF
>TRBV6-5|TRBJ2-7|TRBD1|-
TGTGCCAGCACCAGAGGGACAGGGGGCTTCGAGCAGTACTTC
CASTRGTGGFEQYF
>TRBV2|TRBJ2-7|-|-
TGTGCCAGCAATAAAAAGGGATACGAGCAGTACTTC
CASNKKGYEQYF
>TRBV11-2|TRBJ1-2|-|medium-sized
TGTGCCAGCTCTAAGGAAGCTAACTATGGCTACACCTTC
CASSKEANYGYTF
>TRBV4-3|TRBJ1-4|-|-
TGCGCCAGCAGCCCAACGGCGGGGTATCGGGAAAAACTGTTTTTT
CASSPTAGYREKLFF
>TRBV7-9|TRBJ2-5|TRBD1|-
TGTGCCAGCAGCGTGACAGGGTCCCAAGAGACCCAGTACTTC
CASSVTGSQETQYF
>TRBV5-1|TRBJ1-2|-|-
TGCGCCAGCAGCTTGGGACCCGAAGGGCCTTATGGCTACACCTTC
CASSLGPEGPYGYTF
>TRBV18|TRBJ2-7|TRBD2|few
TGTGCCAGCTCACCAAGCGGGAGAACCTACGAGCAGTACTTC
CASSPSGRTYEQYF
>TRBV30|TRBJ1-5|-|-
TGTGCCTGGAGTGTATTGGGGGGTCCTCAGCCCCAGCATTTT
CAWSVLGGPQPQHF
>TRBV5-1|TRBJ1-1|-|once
TGCGCCAGCAGCTTGGAAGGCTACCTGAACACTGAAGCTTTCTTT
CASSLEGYLNTEAFF
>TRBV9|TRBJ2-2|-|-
TGTGCCAGCAGCTTGCGGGCGGCCACCGGGGAGCTGTTTTTT
CASSLRAATGELFF
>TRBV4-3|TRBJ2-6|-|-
TGCGCCAGCAGCCAAGATGTAGGGCCCCCCTCTGGGGCCAACGTCCTGACTTTC
CASSQDVGPPSGANVLTF
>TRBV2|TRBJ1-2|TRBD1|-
TGTGCCAGCGGCCGTCTTGGGACAGGGAATGGCTACACCTTC
CASGRLGTGNGYTF
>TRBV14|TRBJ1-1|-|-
TGTGCCAGCAGCGCTATCACCGGCACTGAAGCTTTCTTT
CASSAITGTEAFF
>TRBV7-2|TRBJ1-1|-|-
TGTGCCAGCAGCTTAATGACTGAAGCTTTCTTT
CASSLMTEAFF
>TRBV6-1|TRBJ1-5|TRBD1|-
TGTGCCAGCAGTGAAGCGGGACAGGGGCTCTATAGCAATCAGCCCCAGCATTTT
CASSEAGQGLYSNQPQHF
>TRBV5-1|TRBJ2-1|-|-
TGCGCCAGCAGCTTGGACGTAAGGGAGAGGCAGTTCTTC
CASSLDVRERQFF
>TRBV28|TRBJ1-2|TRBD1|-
TGTGCCAGCAGTTTGTCGGACAGGGACTATGGCTACACCTTC
CASSLSDRDYGYTF
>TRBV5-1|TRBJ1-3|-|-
TGCGCCAGCAGCTTGGGGGACCGGCCCCTTAACACCATATATTTT
CASSLGDRPLNTIYF
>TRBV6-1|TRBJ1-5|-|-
TGTGCCAGCAGTGAAGGTGGGGGAAATCAGCCCCAGCATTTT
CASSEGGGNQPQHF
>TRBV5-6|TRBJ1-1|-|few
TGTGCCAGCAGTTCTGGGATGTGGAACACTGAAGCTTTCTTT
CASSSGMWNTEAFF
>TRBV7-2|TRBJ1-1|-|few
TGTGCCAGCAGCTTAGCGAACAGGCCTGAAGCTTTCTTT
CASSLANRPEAFF
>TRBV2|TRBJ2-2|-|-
TGTGCCAGCAGTGAAGGGGGACACCTCTCCCGGGGGAACACCGGGGAGCTGTTTTTT
CASSEGGHLSRGNTGELFF